The T cell receptor beta chain described here comes from a study of persistence of HIV-infected CD4 T cells. Study information: Up to about 180 mL blood was drawn at multiple time points; a couple of donors had single-time leukapheresis. The study, taken as a whole, reports: Proviral oligoclonality tracked with TCR oligoclonality within the same sorted cells.

Turning to this clone: The antigen is unknown.

CDR1 is GTSNPN, CDR2 SVGIG, per germline (reference sequence). Trimming removed 0 bases at V and 4 bases at J, with 6 bases between. This CDR3 spans 12 amino acids. This was the immunoSEQ version 4 assay in survey mode. Libraries were prepared by immunoSEQ multiplex PCR; TCRdb keeps only in-frame clonotypes and omits some of them. Among 30,000 to 35,000 clones, roughly 80% were seen once, and the ten largest hold roughly 0.9%. The stimulus was lysate of CMV-infected fibroblasts, approximately 9.7 ug/mL. Sorted nonresponding memory CD4+ T cells were CD40L-negative, CD69-negative, CD45RO-high. The sample was CD4+ T cells sorted from PBMCs after roughly 19-hour stimulation, taken from a patient who received antiretroviral therapy. This receptor was identified in an adult man with HIV who was CMV-seropositive. This chain connects TRBV30 to TRBJ1-2; D remains ambiguous. This CDR3 reads CAWSVRFYGYTF. The CDR3 nucleotides are TGTGCCTGGAGTGTACGTTTCTATGGCTACACCTTC.